This TCR beta chain originates from a study of cytomegalovirus exposure and HLA in healthy donors. The PCR made use of 60 Vbeta and 13 Jbeta primers. Measured with immunoSEQ multiplex PCR; TCRdb has only the in-frame clones, and not every one. The data hold around 240,000 clones, with 82% observed a single time. Unrecorded immune exposures were likely, despite nominal health at sampling. Points on this clone: What it binds is unknown.

Study outcomes and limitations: While the bulk of TCR sequences proved rare, some public TCRs turned up in many donors. TCR beta V- and J-gene trimming, according to a later analysis, was linked to a missense DCLRE1C variant.

Germline V gene sequence: CDR1 MNHNS, CDR2 SASEGT. Trimming took 11 bases from V and 5 from J; bases not matched to a gene: 16. This CDR3 is built from 15 residues. The sequenced sample consisted of PBMCs. J is TRBJ2-5 and V is TRBV6-1; 8 bases are a match to TRBD2. The TCR was taken from a woman in her 40s in good health and CMV-seropositive. The CDR3 DNA follows: TGTGCCGCAGAAGGGACTAGAGGGACCTGGGAGACCCAGTACTTC. It specifies CAAEGTRGTWETQYF.